The 14 T cell receptor beta chains given below trace back to one sample, sequenced in a study of shared clonotypes between healthy human individuals (dated by TCRdb to the early 2020s). Library preparation used the immunoSEQ multiplex PCR assay. TCRdb provides this immuneACCESS table in a form limited to in-frame rearrangements. Some clones are lacking; in checked studies, under half of them reflect an unresolved V gene, and why the rest are absent is not known. The sample records about 1 million clones, around 74% of which are singletons. The ten largest account for approximately 1.5% of the sample. Material: memory CD4+ T cells sorted from blood. The sample's cell subset or site label, in plain terms: CD45RA-negative fraction. The receptors stem from a man aged 18 to 30 in good health.

The chain combines TRBV10-3 with TRBJ2-7; D may be TRBD1 (6 bases). This CDR3 has 14 amino acids. The V end lost 7 bases, the J end lost 1 base, and 14 bases lay between the germline ends. CDR1 is ENHRY, CDR2 SYGVKD, per germline. The CDR3, as DNA: TGTGCCATCACCTCCGGGACAAATTCCTACGAGCAGTACTTC. Protein product: CAITSGTNSYEQYF.

In its sample, this clone was seen once. The genes are TRBV5-1 and TRBJ1-1, with D perhaps TRBD1 (6 bases). The CDR3 is made up of 13 amino acids. V was trimmed by 7 bases and J by 0 bases, leaving 10 bases between them. Germline CDR1 SGHRS, CDR2 YFSETQ. The CDR3 reads CASGRDMNTEAFF. The CDR3 bases are TGCGCCAGCGGCAGGGACATGAACACTGAAGCTTTCTTT. The complete variable domain, with remaining parts taken from reference TRBV5-1 and TRBJ1-1, reads KAGVTQTPRYLIKTRGQQVTLSCSPISGHRSVSWYQQTPGQGLQFLFEYFSETQRNKGNFPGRFSGRQFSNSRSEMNVSTLELGDSALYLCASGRDMNTEAFFGQGTRLTVV.

Notes on this clone: At one end the junction does not follow the germline gene, possibly because of a read error. The chain links TRBV6-1 to TRBJ2-7; D could derive from TRBD1 or TRBD2 (5 bases each). The CDR3 runs 12 residues. Germline CDR1 and CDR2: MNHNS and SASEGT. CDR3 in DNA: TGTGCCAGCAGGAGGGGCTCCGACGAGCAGTACTTC. Protein sequence: CASRRGSDEQYF.

The V call is TRBV28, the J call TRBJ1-6, with D maybe TRBD1 (5 bases). V dropped 4 bases and J dropped 7 bases, with 17 bases sitting between them. This CDR3 comprises 16 residues. Germline assignment: CDR1 MDHEN and CDR2 SYDVKM. CDR3 protein: CASSYPRDAGNSPLHF. In DNA form, the CDR3 reads TGTGCCAGCAGTTACCCCCGGGACGCGGGAAATTCACCCCTCCACTTT.

With regard to this clone: A clone one base away is much larger, so this may be a read error. The chain recombines TRBV11-3 with TRBJ2-7, with D possibly being TRBD1 (6 bases). Trimming pared 3 bases from V and 2 bases from J, leaving 8 bases between. The CDR3 totals 13 residues. Looked up from germline, CDR1 is SGHNT and CDR2 is YENEEA. This CDR3 reads CASSFTGTYEQYF. The CDR3 region has the DNA TGTGCCAGCAGCTTTACAGGGACCTACGAGCAGTACTTC.

V gene TRBV27 combines with J gene TRBJ2-6; the D is unclear. The CDR3 is 14 amino acids. Between the trimmed V and J ends, which lost 7 bases and 0 bases, there was a span of 7 bases. Germline V gene sequence: CDR1 MNHEY, CDR2 SMNVEV (reference sequence). DNA for the CDR3: TGTGCCAGCACCCGGAACTCTGGGGCCAACGTCCTGACTTTC. Translating gives CASTRNSGANVLTF.

Note on this clone: Other DNA sequences in the same sample also yield this CDR3. The V call is TRBV5-1, the J call TRBJ2-5; 13 nucleotides align to TRBD2. The CDR3 spans 14 residues. V lost 3 bases, J lost 5 bases, and 1 base stayed unmatched. Germline CDR1 and CDR2: SGHRS and YFSETQ. DNA for the CDR3: TGCGCCAGCAGCTCGACTAGCGGGGGGGAGACCCAGTACTTC. It encodes CASSSTSGGETQYF.

The chain couples TRBV5-1 to TRBJ1-1; 7 nucleotides match TRBD1. Trimming took 2 bases from V and 4 from J; bases not matched to a gene: 20. Germline CDR1 and CDR2: SGHRS and YFSETQ. The CDR3 has 19 amino acids. The CDR3 spells CASSFPPRVERGRPTEAFF. The CDR3 DNA follows: TGCGCCAGCAGCTTTCCCCCCCGGGTGGAGAGGGGGCGACCCACTGAAGCTTTCTTT.

This chain links TRBV7-9 with TRBJ1-6; D is unclear. Trimming pared 4 bases from V and 0 bases from J, leaving 1 base between. Germline-derived CDR1 and CDR2 are SEHNR and FQNEAQ (reference sequence). The CDR3 runs to 13 residues. This CDR3 reads CASSSSYNSPLHF. CDR3 in DNA: TGTGCCAGCAGCTCCTCCTATAATTCACCCCTCCACTTT. Supplemented by reference TRBV7-9 and TRBJ1-6, the full variable domain reads DTGVSQNPRHKITKRGQNVTFRCDPISEHNRLYWYRQTLGQGPEFLTYFQNEAQLEKSRLLSDRFSAERPKGSFSTLEIQRTEQGDSAMYLCASSSSYNSPLHFGNGTRLTVT.

This clone appeared once. The V call is TRBV30, the J call TRBJ1-2; weak D call: TRBD1 (5 bases). CDR3 length equals 15 residues. V lost 2 bases and J lost 0, with 13 bases in between. Germline lookup yields CDR1 GTSNPN and CDR2 SVGIG (reference sequence). In nucleotides, the CDR3 is TGTGCCTGGAGTCAAACCAGGGTCCCTAACTATGGCTACACCTTC. As protein: CAWSQTRVPNYGYTF.

This sequence joins TRBV5-8 and TRBJ2-3; D remains unclear. Germline values: CDR1 SGHTS, CDR2 YDEGEE. This CDR3 contains 11 residues. V shed 4 bases and J shed 8 bases, with 8 bases lying between them. This CDR3 is CASSESATQYF. CDR3 DNA: TGTGCCAGCAGCGAGAGTGCTACGCAGTATTTT.

The chain recombines TRBV6-6 with TRBJ2-3, with D unclear. CDR3 length: 12 amino acids. Germline V gene lookup returns CDR1 MNHNY and CDR2 SVGAGI (reference sequence). With 6 bases removed from V and 7 bases from J, the gap between germline ends came to 11 bases. Here the CDR3 DNA reads TGTGCCAGCAGCCCGACGTCCTATACGCAGTATTTT. It is translated as CASSPTSYTQYF.

This CDR3 is CASSQEAGSNQPQHF. As DNA, the CDR3 is TGCGCCAGCAGCCAAGAGGCGGGTAGCAATCAGCCCCAGCATTTT. This chain connects TRBV4-1 to TRBJ1-5; D gene uncertain. V shed 0 bases and J shed 0 bases, with 6 bases lying between them. CDR3 length: 15 residues. The germline V gene encodes CDR1 MGHRA and CDR2 YSYEKL.

The chain has TRBV6-5 and TRBJ2-3; D may be TRBD1 (6 bases). Germline CDR1 and CDR2: MNHEY and SVGAGI. This CDR3 is built from 15 residues. Trimming took 6 bases from V and 3 from J, leaving 16 bases between them. CDR3 loop: CASRAQGRWTDTQYF. CDR3 bases: TGTGCCAGCAGGGCACAGGGTCGTTGGACAGATACGCAGTATTTT.